This T cell receptor (beta chain) was identified in a study of T cell repertoires in cytomegalovirus infection. For the study at large: Public TCR beta signatures were indicative of both CMV infection and a matching HLA type.

Germline loops: CDR1 DFQATT, CDR2 SNEGSKA (reference sequence). The CDR3 spans 13 residues. V lost 5 bases to trimming and J lost 2 bases, with 12 bases between them. With regard to this clonotype: Its antigen is not identified.

TCRdb reprocessed the reads with MiXCR, giving one entry per CDR3 protein. Among some 920,000 distinct CDR3 sequences listed, around 32% were seen once. Study-wide results and limits: What dominated the ex vivo response were HLA-C-restricted CMV-specific TCR beta clonotypes. Cumulative frequency of public TCR beta families picked out carriers of CMV plus the relevant HLA.

The material sequenced was cultured CD8+ T cells from PBMCs, taken from culture after CMV antigen stimulation. The chain uses TRBV20-1 and TRBJ1-1; D remains ambiguous. The sequence came from a human donor in good health (CMV status not recorded). Some clones in this sample may be carry-over from other donors' samples. The CDR3, as DNA: TGCAGTGCTCCCCGAAGCGGAAACACTGAAGCTTTCTTT. Amino acids: CSAPRSGNTEAFF.